These 20 T cell receptor beta chains share one sample of origin, sequenced in a study of response to subunit inactivated influenza vaccine. TCRdb reprocessed the RT-PCR reads via MiXCR and lists one record per CDR3 protein. The table lists roughly 630,000 distinct CDR3 sequences, around 15% of them singletons. Sequencing used PBMCs from blood, obtained 14 to 15 days before vaccination. All receptors derive from a man aged 50-59 years who received an inactivated influenza vaccine.

This sequence joins TRBV20-1 and TRBJ2-5, with 10 bases aligning to TRBD2. J lost 2 bases, V lost 3 bases, and 9 bases had no gene match. Germline assignment: CDR1 DFQATT and CDR2 SNEGSKA (reference sequence). The CDR3 is made up of 16 amino acids. This CDR3 reads CSARSPSGRRQETQYF. The CDR3 DNA follows: TGCAGTGCTAGGAGTCCTAGCGGGAGACGGCAAGAGACCCAGTACTTC.

This clonotype was seen only a few times. V usage is TRBV6-4 and J usage is TRBJ2-1; perhaps TRBD2 as D (6 bases). Trimming removed 1 base at V and 6 bases at J, with 13 bases between. The germline V gene encodes CDR1 MRHNA and CDR2 SNTAGT. This CDR3 comprises 15 residues. The CDR3, as DNA: TGTGCCAGCAGTGACTTTCCGGGACTCCTCAATGAGCAGTTCTTC. It specifies CASSDFPGLLNEQFF.

J is TRBJ1-6 and V is TRBV6-1; 9 bases line up with TRBD1. The CDR3 is 13 amino acids. CDR1 is MNHNS, CDR2 SASEGT, per germline. The ends lost 10 bases at V and 7 bases at J; junction bases unmatched: 5. CDR3 sequence reads: CAIGTGKNSPLHF. CDR3 DNA: TGTGCCATCGGGACAGGGAAAAATTCACCCCTCCACTTT.

The CDR3, as DNA: TGTGCCAGCAGCCCTGTGGCCCGGTCCAGGGCTCCCACCGGGGAGCTGTTTTTT. Translated: CASSPVARSRAPTGELFF. The chain is built from TRBV11-2 and TRBJ2-2, with D perhaps TRBD1 (5 bases). The CDR3 is made up of 18 amino acids. V lost 5 bases and J 4 bases, leaving 23 bases between the germline ends. CDR1 is SGHAT and CDR2 is FQNNGV in the germline V gene.

This clonotype was seen a few times. The chain carries TRBV9 and TRBJ2-3, with 7 nucleotides matching TRBD1. From germline, CDR1 is SGDLS and CDR2 YYNGEE. J gave up 5 bases and V 4 bases, and 10 bases lay outside the gene matches. The CDR3 consists of 15 residues. CDR3 in amino acids: CASSPRGAGGDTQYF. CDR3 bases: TGTGCCAGCAGCCCCAGGGGCGCAGGGGGAGATACGCAGTATTTT.

The chain recombines TRBV28 with TRBJ2-5; no clear D. This CDR3 spans 14 amino acids. Germline V CDR1 and CDR2: MDHEN, SYDVKM. The ends were cut back, 6 bases at V and 1 base at J, with 12 bases in the middle. CDR3 residues: CASSRRLTQETQYF. CDR3 nucleotides: TGTGCCAGCAGCCGACGACTGACCCAAGAGACCCAGTACTTC.

The V and J genes are TRBV7-2 and TRBJ1-2; 7 bases are a match to TRBD1. The V gene end was trimmed by 5 bases and the J gene end by 0 bases; junction bases not matched to a gene: 6. The CDR3 length is 15 residues. Germline V lookup: CDR1 SGHTA, CDR2 FQGNSA. The CDR3 reads CASSPKQGSNYGYTF. In nucleotides, the CDR3 is TGTGCCAGCAGCCCTAAACAGGGGTCTAACTATGGCTACACCTTC. Drawing the rest from reference TRBV7-2 and TRBJ1-2, the complete variable domain is GAGVSQSPSNKVTEKGKDVELRCDPISGHTALYWYRQSLGQGLEFLIYFQGNSAPDKSGLPSDRFSAERTGGSVSTLTIQRTQQEDSAVYLCASSPKQGSNYGYTFGSGTRLTVV.

This clonotype was picked up many times. This chain uses TRBV12-3 or TRBV12-4 with TRBJ2-2; unclear D gene. This CDR3 is 15 amino acids long. V gave up 6 bases and J gave up 0 bases, with 11 bases separating them. As DNA, the CDR3 is TGTGCCAGCAGCTCAGTCCAGGCGAACACCGGGGAGCTGTTTTTT. This sequence encodes CASSSVQANTGELFF.

This clonotype has ten or more counts. The chain carries TRBV4-1 and TRBJ2-1; D not resolved. This CDR3 is 15 amino acids long. The germline V gene encodes CDR1 MGHRA and CDR2 YSYEKL. The germline V and J ends were trimmed by 1 base and 4 bases, with 11 bases remaining between them. CDR3 protein: CASSQVPRSYNEQFF. CDR3 DNA sequence: TGCGCCAGCAGCCAAGTCCCAAGGAGTTACAATGAGCAGTTCTTC.

In this sample, this clonotype turned up many times. This chain connects TRBV28 to TRBJ2-7; D is ambiguous. The CDR3 covers 13 residues. The V end was cut by 1 base, the J end by 1 base, with 5 bases between. In germline, CDR1 is MDHEN, CDR2 SYDVKM. The CDR3 DNA is TGTGCCAGCAGTTTATCGAAGTCCTACGAGCAGTACTTC. It yields the protein CASSLSKSYEQYF.

The chain has TRBV10-3 and TRBJ2-1; 9 bases line up with TRBD2. The CDR3 loop spans 13 amino acids. Germline CDR1 and CDR2: ENHRY and SYGVKD. V was clipped by 7 bases and J by 8 bases; unmatched bases: 6. The CDR3 region is CAIKAGGQDEQFF. The CDR3 DNA follows: TGTGCCATCAAGGCGGGGGGGCAGGATGAGCAGTTCTTC.

V is TRBV12-3 or TRBV12-4 and J is TRBJ1-2; D unclear. CDR3 size: 11 residues. V gave up 4 bases and J gave up 5 bases, with 5 bases separating them. The chain's CDR3 is CASSSQYGYTF. CDR3 sequence (DNA): TGTGCCAGCAGTTCACAGTATGGCTACACCTTC.

The CDR3 DNA reads as TGTGCCAGCAGCCGGCCGGAGGGCCAAGAGACCCAGTACTTC. Protein product: CASSRPEGQETQYF. The rearrangement uses TRBV3-1 and TRBJ2-5; maybe TRBD2 (6 bases). This CDR3 has 14 residues. V lost 4 bases, J lost 1 base, and 10 bases lay in between. The germline V gene encodes CDR1 LGHDT and CDR2 YNNKEL (reference sequence).

The genes are TRBV20-1 and TRBJ2-3, with TRBD2 identical over 8 bases. V lost 5 bases to trimming and J lost 3 bases; unmatched junction nucleotides: 13. The CDR3 extends over 16 amino acids. CDR1 and CDR2 from the germline V gene are DFQATT and SNEGSKA (reference sequence). The chain's CDR3 is CSAPVRGGGRTDTQYF. The CDR3 nucleotides are TGCAGTGCTCCCGTCCGGGGGGGGGGCCGGACAGATACGCAGTATTTT.

The chain uses TRBV7-2 and TRBJ2-1; D call uncertain. The CDR3 contains 16 residues. Trimming removed 1 base from V and 0 bases from J, with 10 bases in between. Germline-derived CDR1 and CDR2 are SGHTA and FQGNSA. For the CDR3, the DNA is TGTGCCAGCAGCTTAGAGGCAGATCTCTCCTACAATGAGCAGTTCTTC. It codes for CASSLEADLSYNEQFF.

There are a few counts of this clonotype. The rearrangement joins TRBV7-9 to TRBJ1-1; TRBD1 might be the D (6 bases). Germline V CDR1 and CDR2: SEHNR, FQNEAQ (reference sequence). Trimming took off 4 bases at V and 1 base at J, with 16 bases between the two ends. This CDR3 has 16 residues. CDR3 sequence reads: CASSSGRDMRNTEAFF. The CDR3 DNA reads as TGTGCCAGCAGCTCTGGCCGGGACATGCGGAACACTGAAGCTTTCTTT.

This clonotype has a count of ten or more. This chain uses TRBV6-2 or TRBV6-3 with TRBJ2-5; 7 nucleotides line up with TRBD1. With V trimmed by 6 bases and J by 4 bases, 5 bases remained unmatched. The CDR3 totals 13 residues. The V gene's germline CDR1 is MNHEY and CDR2 SVGEGT. CDR3 amino acids: CASRRGQRETQYF. The DNA for the CDR3 is TGTGCCAGCAGGAGGGGACAGCGAGAGACCCAGTACTTC.

This clonotype appeared many times. The chain uses TRBV20-1 and TRBJ2-3; D not certain. Trimming removed 6 bases at V and 2 bases at J, with 9 bases between. Germline V gene lookup returns CDR1 DFQATT and CDR2 SNEGSKA (reference sequence). This CDR3 is built from 12 residues. CDR3 amino acids: CSALENTDTQYF. CDR3 nucleotides: TGCAGTGCCTTGGAAAACACAGATACGCAGTATTTT.

This chain links TRBV28 with TRBJ2-2, with D possibly being TRBD2 (6 bases). The CDR3 has 14 residues. CDR1 is MDHEN, CDR2 SYDVKM, per germline. V dropped 10 bases and J dropped 3 bases, with 15 bases sitting between them. The CDR3 is CATFQGGYTGELFF. Written as DNA, the CDR3 is TGTGCCACCTTTCAGGGAGGATACACCGGGGAGCTGTTTTTT. Full variable domain (rest looked up from reference TRBV28 and TRBJ2-2): DVKVTQSSRYLVKRTGEKVFLECVQDMDHENMFWYRQDPGLGLRLIYFSYDVKMKEKGDIPEGYSVSREKKERFSLILESASTNQTSMYLCATFQGGYTGELFFGEGSRLTVL.

This chain connects TRBV6-1 to TRBJ2-7; 16 bases agree with TRBD2. The CDR3 is 16 residues long. Looked up from germline, CDR1 is MNHNS and CDR2 is SASEGT. V shed 5 bases, J shed 7 bases, and the junction held 8 bases outside the gene matches. The CDR3 protein is CASSRGLAGGPGEQYF. The CDR3 DNA reads TGTGCCAGCAGTCGGGGACTAGCGGGAGGGCCGGGTGAGCAGTACTTC.